This TCR beta chain was identified in a study of metastatic and nonmetastatic thyroid tumors. Regarding the study as a whole: Patients with malignant thyroid tumors reportedly had significantly higher TCR beta diversity than those with benign nodules, in blood and tumor.

Per the authors' pipeline: Across clinicopathological groups, CDR3 differences served as the basis for building a distant-metastasis classifier for papillary thyroid cancer. TCRdb re-clonotyped the PCR reads through MiXCR. What appears here as the V and J calls and clone size reflects TCRdb's work, not the paper's. The top ten hold more than 7.5% of the sample, which has 35,000 to 45,000 clones, 3% to 3.5% seen once. Patients underwent thyroid surgery, and none had received any treatment before it. In regard to this clone: The antigen is undetermined.

Trimming cost V 6 bases and J 1 base; bases outside gene matches: 2. Germline-derived CDR1 and CDR2 are MNHEY and SVGEGT. This CDR3 contains 14 residues. This TCR derives from a female donor with papillary thyroid cancer or a benign thyroid nodule (not recorded which). Some clones in this sample may be carry-over from other donors' samples. The sample consisted of blood. The rearrangement links TRBV6-2 or TRBV6-3 to TRBJ1-2, with 10 bases fitting TRBD1. CDR3 in amino acids: CASSWTGGNYGYTF. The CDR3 region has the DNA TGTGCCAGCAGCTGGACAGGGGGTAACTATGGCTACACCTTC.